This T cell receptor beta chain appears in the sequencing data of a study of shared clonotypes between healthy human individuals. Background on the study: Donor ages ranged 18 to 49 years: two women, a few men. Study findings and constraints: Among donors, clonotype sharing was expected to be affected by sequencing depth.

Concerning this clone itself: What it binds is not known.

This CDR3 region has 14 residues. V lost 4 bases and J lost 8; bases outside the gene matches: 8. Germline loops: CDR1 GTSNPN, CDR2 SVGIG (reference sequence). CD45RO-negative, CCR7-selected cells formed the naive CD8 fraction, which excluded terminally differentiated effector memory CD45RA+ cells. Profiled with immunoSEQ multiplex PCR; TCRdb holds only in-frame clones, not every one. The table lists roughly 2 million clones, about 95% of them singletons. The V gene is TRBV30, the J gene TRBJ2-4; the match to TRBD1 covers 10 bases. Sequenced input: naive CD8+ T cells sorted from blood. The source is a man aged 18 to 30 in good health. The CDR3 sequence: CAWNKGQGNDIQYF. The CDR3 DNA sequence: TGTGCCTGGAATAAGGGACAGGGGAACGACATTCAGTACTTC.